The 16 T cell receptor beta chains presented below share a single source sample, sequenced in a study of long-term antiretroviral therapy in people with HIV. The assay, immunoSEQ v3.0, was run at survey level. Generated by immunoSEQ multiplex PCR, the TCRdb table keeps only in-frame clones and is missing some. The sample lists around 16,000 clones; about 94% were seen once. Sequencing used unsorted PBMCs, obtained around 6.4 years after starting antiretroviral therapy. The receptors were sampled from a woman aged 45 to 65 with HIV.

V gene TRBV10-3 combines with J gene TRBJ2-2; 8 positions match TRBD2. V shed 10 bases and J 1 base; nucleotides not matched to a gene: 8. CDR1 and CDR2 from the germline V gene are ENHRY and SYGVKD. The CDR3 spans 15 residues. CDR3 DNA: TGTGCCACCTTGCCGACTAGCGTGAACACCGGGGAGCTGTTTTTT. Its protein is CATLPTSVNTGELFF.

The chain recombines TRBV7-8 with TRBJ2-2, with TRBD2 matching 9 bases. The J segment lost 4 bases and the V segment lost 5 bases, leaving 14 bases of the junction unmatched. CDR1 SGHVS and CDR2 FQNEAQ come from the germline V gene. This CDR3 is 18 amino acids long. The CDR3 coding sequence is TGTGCCAGCAGCCTAGAGGGGGAACTAGCGGGTCTCACCGGGGAGCTGTTTTTT. Residues: CASSLEGELAGLTGELFF.

The rearrangement uses TRBV7-9 and TRBJ2-1, with D tentatively TRBD1 or TRBD2 (5 bases each). V shed 5 bases and J shed 4 bases, with 18 bases lying between them. The germline V gene encodes CDR1 SEHNR and CDR2 FQNEAQ (reference sequence). CDR3 size: 16 residues. The CDR3 coding sequence is TGTGCCAGCAGCAAGGGACCCCACCTGCTTTACAATGAGCAGTTCTTC. This translates into CASSKGPHLLYNEQFF. Full variable domain (rest looked up from reference TRBV7-9 and TRBJ2-1): DTGVSQNPRHKITKRGQNVTFRCDPISEHNRLYWYRQTLGQGPEFLTYFQNEAQLEKSRLLSDRFSAERPKGSFSTLEIQRTEQGDSAMYLCASSKGPHLLYNEQFFGPGTRLTVL.

V is TRBV7-9 and J is TRBJ2-6, with no clear D. Per germline, CDR1 SEHNR and CDR2 FQNEAQ (reference sequence). V was pared by 1 base and J by 1 base, with 2 bases between. This CDR3 is 14 amino acids long. CDR3 nucleotides: TGTGCCAGCAGCTTAGATTCTGGGGCCAACGTCCTGACTTTC. Amino acids: CASSLDSGANVLTF.

V gene TRBV27 combines with J gene TRBJ2-3; possibly TRBD1 for D (6 bases). The CDR3 loop spans 15 amino acids. V lost 5 bases to trimming and J lost 3 bases, with 15 bases between them. Germline loops: CDR1 MNHEY, CDR2 SMNVEV (reference sequence). This chain's CDR3 is CASSDTGSGTDTQYF. The CDR3 nucleotides are TGTGCCAGCAGTGATACAGGGAGTGGGACAGATACGCAGTATTTT.

The sample holds one count of this clone. V gene TRBV13 combines with J gene TRBJ1-1, with TRBD1 as a possible D gene (5 bases). Germline V gene lookup returns CDR1 PRHDT and CDR2 FYEKMQ (reference sequence). The CDR3 is made up of 13 amino acids. V was shortened by 2 bases and J by 11 bases, with 15 bases between the two germline ends. Written as DNA, the CDR3 is TGTGCCAGCAGCTTATATTGGGTTTCAGGGGCTTTCTTT. Translating it yields CASSLYWVSGAFF.

V is TRBV4-1 and J is TRBJ1-2; the D is unclear. This CDR3 spans 14 amino acids. Trimming removed 1 base at V and 4 bases at J, with 10 bases between. Germline CDR1 reads MGHRA; CDR2 reads YSYEKL. The CDR3 is CASSQGGRSYGYTF. The CDR3 nucleotides are TGCGCCAGCAGCCAAGGTGGCAGATCCTATGGCTACACCTTC.

This sequence joins TRBV5-4 and TRBJ2-7, with D maybe TRBD2 (6 bases). CDR3 length: 15 amino acids. Germline-derived CDR1 and CDR2 are SGHNT and YYREEE (reference sequence). V lost 4 bases and J lost 3, with 17 bases in between. CDR3 amino acids: CASSAGSGLDYEQYF. The DNA for the CDR3 is TGTGCCAGCAGCGCCGGGTCGGGACTGGACTACGAGCAGTACTTC.

The V and J genes are TRBV5-5 and TRBJ2-1; 11 nucleotides agree with TRBD2. This CDR3 is 14 amino acids long. V gave up 9 bases and J gave up 10 bases; unmatched junction bases: 12. Per germline, CDR1 SGHKS and CDR2 YYEKEE (reference sequence). The CDR3 nucleotides read TGTGCCACCCAGGGGACTAGCGGTAGTTGGGAGCAGTTCTTC. The encoded protein is CATQGTSGSWEQFF.

V and J are TRBV6-1 and TRBJ2-2, with TRBD1 matching over 7 bases. The ends lost 5 bases at V and 6 bases at J; junction bases unmatched: 9. Germline values: CDR1 MNHNS, CDR2 SASEGT. The CDR3 is made up of 15 amino acids. For the CDR3, the DNA is TGTGCCAGCAGTCTTGACAGGGCGAGGGCCGGGGAGCTGTTTTTT. Protein sequence: CASSLDRARAGELFF.

The chain is built from TRBV11-3 and TRBJ2-7; weak D call: TRBD1 (6 bases). V was clipped by 3 bases and J by 3 bases, with 9 bases between them. This CDR3 contains 13 residues. The germline V gene encodes CDR1 SGHNT and CDR2 YENEEA. The CDR3 reads CASSLQQGYEQYF. Here the CDR3 DNA reads TGTGCCAGCAGCTTGCAACAGGGCTACGAGCAGTACTTC.

This clone occurred once. V gene TRBV19 combines with J gene TRBJ2-7; D is unresolved. V lost 3 bases, J lost 6 bases, and 9 bases lay in between. CDR3 size: 12 residues. Germline V gene data show CDR1 as LNHDA and CDR2 as SQIVND (reference sequence). The CDR3 DNA follows: TGTGCCAGTAGTATGAGGACGGGCGAGCAGTACTTC. As protein: CASSMRTGEQYF.

The rearrangement uses TRBV6-1 and TRBJ2-1, with D possibly being TRBD1 or TRBD2 (6 bases each). Germline lookup yields CDR1 MNHNS and CDR2 SASEGT. The CDR3 length is 13 residues. With 5 bases removed from V and 6 bases from J, the gap between germline ends came to 11 bases. The CDR3 sequence: CASSIGGSNEQFF. CDR3 nucleotides: TGTGCCAGCAGTATAGGGGGGAGCAATGAGCAGTTCTTC.

V usage is TRBV29-1 and J usage is TRBJ2-7; D is unclear. There are 15 residues in the CDR3. Germline V CDR1 and CDR2: SQVTM, ANQGSEA. V was shortened by 2 bases and J by 0 bases, with 14 bases between the two germline ends. In DNA, the CDR3 is TGCAGCGTTGAACTCCGACGGACGAGCTCCTACGAGCAGTACTTC. Amino acids: CSVELRRTSSYEQYF.

This clone turned up a few times. The genes are TRBV7-8 and TRBJ1-2; the match to TRBD1 covers 9 bases. The V gene end was trimmed by 1 base and the J gene end by 4 bases; junction bases not matched to a gene: 19. Germline assignment: CDR1 SGHVS and CDR2 FQNEAQ. There are 20 residues in the CDR3. Here the CDR3 reads CASSLGGIRQTGGHGYGYTF. The CDR3 DNA sequence: TGTGCCAGCAGCTTAGGGGGTATAAGACAAACAGGGGGCCACGGCTATGGCTACACCTTC.

The chain uses TRBV4-3 and TRBJ2-7; TRBD1 is a possible D gene (5 bases). The CDR3 contains 16 residues. The germline V gene encodes CDR1 LGHNA and CDR2 YSLEER. Trimming shortened V by 0 bases and J by 2 bases, and 14 bases separated the two germline ends. The CDR3 DNA follows: TGCGCCAGCAGCCAAGATAAGACAGACTTTCCCTACGAGCAGTACTTC. This codes for CASSQDKTDFPYEQYF.